This T cell receptor beta chain was captured by sequencing in a study of Ad26.COV2.S vaccination and SARS-CoV-2 variants. As for treatment: roughly 18 received Ad26.COV2.S at low or high dose, single or two shots; a few received placebo; per-sample allocation not given. Specimen acquisition occurred on day 63 following the initial vaccine or placebo injection. This table comes from immunoSEQ multiplex PCR, and its TCRdb copy is limited to in-frame clones, with some not included. Of approximately 360,000 clones in the sample, about four fifths are singletons; the top ten hold 7% to 9.5%. CDR3 length: 14 residues. Germline loops: CDR1 SGHDT, CDR2 YYEEEE. V was pared by 1 base and J by 6 bases, with 14 bases between.

This material consisted of peripheral blood, taken in a trial of Ad26.COV2.S vaccine versus placebo. This chain links TRBV5-6 with TRBJ2-7, with D unclear. This TCR came from a person between 18 and 59 years old who received the Ad26.COV2.S COVID-19 vaccine or a placebo. This CDR3 reads CASSLRVTKLEQYF. The DNA of the CDR3 is TGTGCCAGCAGCTTGCGTGTAACGAAACTCGAGCAGTACTTC. The complete variable domain, with remaining parts taken from reference TRBV5-6 and TRBJ2-7, reads DAGVTQSPTHLIKTRGQQVTLRCSPKSGHDTVSWYQQALGQGPQFIFQYYEEEERQRGNFPDRFSGHQFPNYSSELNVNALLLGDSALYLCASSLRVTKLEQYFGPGTRLTVT.